Only a few counts were recorded for the clone carrying this T cell receptor (beta chain). Its matching antigen is unknown. The data are from a study of beta chain features in type 1 diabetes. About the research overall: The number of sorted cells examined across all samples was 107,917,701.

Study conclusions and caveats: Type 1 diabetes patients had fewer VDJ junction insertions and more deletions. There was a moderate but significant shortening of TCRB CDR3s in all four CD4+ subsets of Type 1 diabetes patients.

The CDR3 runs 13 residues. The germline V gene encodes CDR1 SQVTM and CDR2 ANQGSEA. V dropped 8 bases and J dropped 0 bases, with 13 bases sitting between them. The investigators reverse transcribed all of the isolated RNA, so they sequenced expressed TCRB transcripts. The repertoire was sequenced with immunoSEQ multiplex PCR; TCRdb's copy has only in-frame clones and lacks some. The sample carries about 900,000 clones, 17% recorded once. The clonotype comes from a woman aged 18-29 years in good health. This chain links TRBV29-1 with TRBJ1-2, with D unclear. What was sequenced was naive CD4+ T cells from blood. CDR3 nucleotides: TGCAGCACTTCCCCGGGAGCTAACTATGGCTACACCTTC. This codes for CSTSPGANYGYTF.